The present T cell receptor beta chain was sequenced within a study of OX40 agonist ivuxolimab in advanced cancers. Study context: Under the entry rules, prior anti-PD-1, anti-PD-L1 or anti-CTLA-4 therapy was allowed, and 35% to 40% had some.

This CDR3 is 17 amino acids long. Germline V gene data show CDR1 as SGHRS and CDR2 as YFSETQ. Trimming at V came to 0 bases and at J to 9 bases, leaving 12 bases not matched to a gene. Whole-study findings and limits: At doses 0.1 to 3.0 mg/kg, CD4+ and CD8+ clones expanded. There were, on average, more expanded clones in CD8+ T cells than in CD4+. A proportion of nonresponders additionally exhibited low normalized T-cell clonal expansion.

The protocol was immunoSEQ multiplex PCR, while the TCRdb copy is restricted to in-frame clones and leaves out a portion. The table includes approximately 100,000 clones, roughly 89% detected once. As regards this clone: What it binds is not known.

Sequenced material: CD4+ or CD8+ T cells sorted from blood, taken in a trial of the OX40 agonist ivuxolimab. The rearrangement uses TRBV5-1 and TRBJ2-1; 10 nucleotides agree with TRBD2. The sequence came from an adult with an advanced solid tumor such as melanoma, head and neck, liver or kidney cancer. The DNA for the CDR3 is TGCGCCAGCAGCTTGGCGGCCCAGCGGGGGGGTCGTAGTGAGCAGTTCTTC. This gives the protein CASSLAAQRGGRSEQFF.